The rows below give T cell receptor beta chains drawn from one sample of a study of control samples from healthy donors and cancer patients. The repertoire was sequenced with immunoSEQ multiplex PCR; TCRdb's copy has only in-frame clones and lacks some. The sample carries approximately 53,000 clones, more than 85% recorded once. Sequenced: PBMCs. The receptors derive from a man aged 25 to 40 with colorectal cancer. CDR3s include the opening cysteine and the closing phenylalanine or tryptophan. D genes are given only for firm matches. The size entry is marked missing in some rows and otherwise reads once, few, many or a size class.

CDR3 protein: CATAGTSGGIGELFF; CDR3 DNA: TGTGCCACCGCCGGGACTAGCGGGGGGATCGGGGAGCTGTTTTTT; CDR3 length: 15; J gene: TRBJ2-2; D gene: TRBD2; clone size: -; V gene: TRBV24-1
CDR3 protein: CASSSSGQGYSPLHF; CDR3 DNA: TGTGCCAGCAGCTCCTCGGGACAGGGGTATTCACCCCTCCACTTT; CDR3 length: 15; J gene: TRBJ1-6; D gene: TRBD1; clone size: -; V gene: TRBV5-4
CDR3 protein: CASSASTLNYGYTF; CDR3 DNA: TGTGCCAGCAGCGCGTCGACACTTAACTATGGCTACACCTTC; CDR3 length: 14; J gene: TRBJ1-2; D gene: -; clone size: -; V gene: TRBV9
CDR3 protein: CASSPTGGEPYGYTF; CDR3 DNA: TGTGCCAGCAGTCCAACAGGGGGTGAACCCTATGGCTACACCTTC; CDR3 length: 15; J gene: TRBJ1-2; D gene: TRBD1; clone size: -; V gene: TRBV27
CDR3 protein: CASSSGQGKDTQYF; CDR3 DNA: TGCGCCAGCAGCTCGGGACAGGGTAAAGATACGCAGTATTTT; CDR3 length: 14; J gene: TRBJ2-3; D gene: TRBD1; clone size: -; V gene: TRBV5-1
CDR3 protein: CASSLDRQGSHGYTF; CDR3 DNA: TGTGCCAGCAGCCTCGACCGACAGGGGAGCCATGGCTACACCTTC; CDR3 length: 15; J gene: TRBJ1-2; D gene: TRBD1; clone size: -; V gene: TRBV11-2
CDR3 protein: CASSRRGTEAFF; CDR3 DNA: TGTGCCAGCAGCCGCCGTGGCACTGAAGCTTTCTTT; CDR3 length: 12; J gene: TRBJ1-1; D gene: -; clone size: -; V gene: TRBV7-2
CDR3 protein: CASSLGGSGSGAGYTF; CDR3 DNA: TGCGCCAGCAGCTTGGGGGGGTCAGGCTCCGGTGCTGGCTACACCTTC; CDR3 length: 16; J gene: TRBJ1-2; D gene: -; clone size: -; V gene: TRBV5-1
CDR3 protein: CASSVTSGVSTDTQYF; CDR3 DNA: TGCGCCAGCAGTGTCACTAGCGGGGTATCCACAGATACGCAGTATTTT; CDR3 length: 16; J gene: TRBJ2-3; D gene: TRBD2; clone size: -; V gene: TRBV10-2
CDR3 protein: CASSWAGTSPQETQYF; CDR3 DNA: TGTGCCAGCAGCTGGGCCGGGACTAGCCCTCAAGAGACCCAGTACTTC; CDR3 length: 16; J gene: TRBJ2-5; D gene: TRBD2; clone size: -; V gene: TRBV7-2
CDR3 protein: CASSRASGGFETQYF; CDR3 DNA: TGTGCCAGCAGCCGTGCTAGCGGGGGGTTTGAGACCCAGTACTTC; CDR3 length: 15; J gene: TRBJ2-5; D gene: TRBD2; clone size: once; V gene: TRBV13
CDR3 protein: CASSLIGGQVQFF; CDR3 DNA: TGTGCCAGCAGTTTAATCGGAGGGCAAGTGCAGTTCTTC; CDR3 length: 13; J gene: TRBJ2-1; D gene: -; clone size: -; V gene: TRBV28
CDR3 protein: CASSEGQGDGELFF; CDR3 DNA: TGTGCCAGCAGTGAAGGTCAGGGGGACGGGGAGCTGTTTTTT; CDR3 length: 14; J gene: TRBJ2-2; D gene: TRBD1; clone size: -; V gene: TRBV2
CDR3 protein: CASSRSGSPNSPLHF; CDR3 DNA: TGTGCCAGCAGCCGGTCAGGATCCCCTAATTCACCCCTCCACTTT; CDR3 length: 15; J gene: TRBJ1-6; D gene: -; clone size: -; V gene: TRBV28
CDR3 protein: CASSPEGGETQYF; CDR3 DNA: TGTGCCAGCAGCCCCGAGGGGGGGGAGACCCAGTACTTC; CDR3 length: 13; J gene: TRBJ2-5; D gene: -; clone size: -; V gene: TRBV11-3
CDR3 protein: CASSYGTGKSYEQYF; CDR3 DNA: TGTGCCAGCAGTTACGGGACAGGGAAATCCTACGAGCAGTACTTC; CDR3 length: 15; J gene: TRBJ2-7; D gene: TRBD1; clone size: once; V gene: TRBV6-5